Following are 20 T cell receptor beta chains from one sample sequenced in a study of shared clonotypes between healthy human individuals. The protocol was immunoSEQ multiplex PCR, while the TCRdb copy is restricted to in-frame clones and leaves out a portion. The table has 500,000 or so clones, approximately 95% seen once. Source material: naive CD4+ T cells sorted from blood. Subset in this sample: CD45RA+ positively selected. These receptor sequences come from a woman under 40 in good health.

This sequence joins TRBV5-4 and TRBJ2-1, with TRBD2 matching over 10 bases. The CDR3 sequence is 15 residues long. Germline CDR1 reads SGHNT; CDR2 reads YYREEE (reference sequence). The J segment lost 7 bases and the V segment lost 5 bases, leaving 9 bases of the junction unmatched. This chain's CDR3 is CASSRTSGITNEQFF. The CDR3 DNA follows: TGTGCCAGCAGTAGAACTAGCGGGATTACAAATGAGCAGTTCTTC.

The CDR3 sequence is CASSFKFGSGSYEQYF. The CDR3, as DNA: TGTGCCAGCAGCTTCAAATTCGGGAGCGGGTCCTACGAGCAGTACTTC. The V and J genes are TRBV7-2 and TRBJ2-7; possible D gene TRBD2, 6 bases. V was shortened by 3 bases and J by 1 base, with 16 bases between the two germline ends. The CDR3 runs to 16 residues. Germline CDR1 and CDR2: SGHTA and FQGNSA.

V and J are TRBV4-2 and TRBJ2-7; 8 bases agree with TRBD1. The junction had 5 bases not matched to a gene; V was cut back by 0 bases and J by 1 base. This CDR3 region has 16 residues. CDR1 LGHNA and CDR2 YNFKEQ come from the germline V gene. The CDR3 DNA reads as TGTGCCAGCAGCCAAGATCCTACAGGGGGGTCCTACGAGCAGTACTTC. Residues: CASSQDPTGGSYEQYF.

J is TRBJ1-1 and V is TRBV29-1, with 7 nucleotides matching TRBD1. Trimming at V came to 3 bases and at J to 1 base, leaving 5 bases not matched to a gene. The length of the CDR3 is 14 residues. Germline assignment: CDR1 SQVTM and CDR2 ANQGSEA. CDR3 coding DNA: TGCAGCGTTGAGAGGGGGCAGGGGAACACTGAAGCTTTCTTT. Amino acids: CSVERGQGNTEAFF.

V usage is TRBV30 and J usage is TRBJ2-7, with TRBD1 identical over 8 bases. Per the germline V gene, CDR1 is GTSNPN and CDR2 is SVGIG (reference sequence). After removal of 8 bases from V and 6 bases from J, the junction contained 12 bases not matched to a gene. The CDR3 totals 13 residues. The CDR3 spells CARQGIHTGEQYF. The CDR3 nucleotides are TGTGCCAGACAGGGGATTCATACCGGCGAGCAGTACTTC.

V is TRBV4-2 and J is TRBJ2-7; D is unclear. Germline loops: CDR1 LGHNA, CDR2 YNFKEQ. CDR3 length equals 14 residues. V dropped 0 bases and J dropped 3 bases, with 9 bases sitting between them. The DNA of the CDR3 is TGTGCCAGCAGCCAAGAATTCGGAAGCTACGAGCAGTACTTC. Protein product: CASSQEFGSYEQYF.

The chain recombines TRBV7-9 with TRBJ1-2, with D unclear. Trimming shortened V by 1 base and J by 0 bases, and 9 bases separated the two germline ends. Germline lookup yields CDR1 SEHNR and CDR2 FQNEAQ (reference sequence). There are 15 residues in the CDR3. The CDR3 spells CASSLVVEANYGYTF. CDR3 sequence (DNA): TGTGCCAGCAGCTTAGTGGTGGAAGCTAACTATGGCTACACCTTC.

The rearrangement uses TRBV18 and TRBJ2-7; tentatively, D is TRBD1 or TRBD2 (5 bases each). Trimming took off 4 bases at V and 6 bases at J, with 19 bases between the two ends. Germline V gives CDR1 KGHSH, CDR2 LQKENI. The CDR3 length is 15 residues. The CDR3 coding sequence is TGTGCCAGCTCACGTAGCCGCCGGGACGAAGCCGAGCAGTACTTC. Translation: CASSRSRRDEAEQYF.

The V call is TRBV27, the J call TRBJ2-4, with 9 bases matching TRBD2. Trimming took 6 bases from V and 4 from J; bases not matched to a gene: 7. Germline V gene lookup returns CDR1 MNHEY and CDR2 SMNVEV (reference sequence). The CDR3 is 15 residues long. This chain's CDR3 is CASRSTSGLKNIQYF. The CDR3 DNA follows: TGTGCCAGCAGGAGTACTAGCGGGCTGAAAAACATTCAGTACTTC.

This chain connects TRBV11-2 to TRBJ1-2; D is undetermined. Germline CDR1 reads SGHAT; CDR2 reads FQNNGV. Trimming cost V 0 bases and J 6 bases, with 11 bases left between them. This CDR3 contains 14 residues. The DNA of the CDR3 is TGTGCCAGCAGCTTAGAACCGGCCTCTCATGGCTACACCTTC. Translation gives CASSLEPASHGYTF.

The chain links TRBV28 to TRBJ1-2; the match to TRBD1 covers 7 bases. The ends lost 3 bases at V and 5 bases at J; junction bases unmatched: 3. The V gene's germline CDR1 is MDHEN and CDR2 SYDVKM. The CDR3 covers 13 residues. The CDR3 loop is CASSFGQVYGYTF. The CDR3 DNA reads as TGTGCCAGCAGTTTCGGACAGGTTTATGGCTACACCTTC.

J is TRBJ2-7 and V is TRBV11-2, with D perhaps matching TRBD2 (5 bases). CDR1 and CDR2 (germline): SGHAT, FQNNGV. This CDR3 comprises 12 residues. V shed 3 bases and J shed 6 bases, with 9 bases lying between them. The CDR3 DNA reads TGTGCCAGCAGCTTTGGAGGATCCGAGCAGTACTTC. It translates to CASSFGGSEQYF.

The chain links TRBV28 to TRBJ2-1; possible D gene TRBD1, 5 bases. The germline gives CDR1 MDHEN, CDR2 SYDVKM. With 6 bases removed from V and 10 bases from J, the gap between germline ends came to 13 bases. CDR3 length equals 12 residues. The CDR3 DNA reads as TGTGCCAGCAGCCTGGACACCGCGGAGCAGTTCTTC. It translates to CASSLDTAEQFF.

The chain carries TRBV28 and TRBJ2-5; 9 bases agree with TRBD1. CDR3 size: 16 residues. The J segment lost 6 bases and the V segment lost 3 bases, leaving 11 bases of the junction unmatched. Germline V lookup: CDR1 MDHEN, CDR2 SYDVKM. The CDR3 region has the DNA TGTGCCAGCAGTTTGGGGGGGAGCGGGACAGGGAAGACCCAGTACTTC. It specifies CASSLGGSGTGKTQYF.

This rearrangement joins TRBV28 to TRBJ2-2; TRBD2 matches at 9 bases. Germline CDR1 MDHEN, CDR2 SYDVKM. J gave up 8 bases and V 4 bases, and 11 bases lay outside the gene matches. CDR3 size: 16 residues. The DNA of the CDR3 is TGTGCCAGCAGTTATCTTAGCGGGAGCCCCACAGGGGAGCTGTTTTTT. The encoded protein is CASSYLSGSPTGELFF.

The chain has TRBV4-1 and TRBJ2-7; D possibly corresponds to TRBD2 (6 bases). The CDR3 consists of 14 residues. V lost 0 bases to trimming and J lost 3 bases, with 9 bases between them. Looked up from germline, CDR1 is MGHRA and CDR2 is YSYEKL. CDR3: CASSQEASVYEQYF. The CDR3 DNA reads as TGCGCCAGCAGCCAAGAGGCTAGCGTCTACGAGCAGTACTTC.

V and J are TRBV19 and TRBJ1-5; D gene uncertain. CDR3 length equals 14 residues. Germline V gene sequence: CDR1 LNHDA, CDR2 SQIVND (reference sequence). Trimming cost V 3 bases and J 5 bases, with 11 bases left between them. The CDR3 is CASSIRSYDQPQHF. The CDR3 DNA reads TGTGCCAGTAGTATTCGTTCCTACGATCAGCCCCAGCATTTT.

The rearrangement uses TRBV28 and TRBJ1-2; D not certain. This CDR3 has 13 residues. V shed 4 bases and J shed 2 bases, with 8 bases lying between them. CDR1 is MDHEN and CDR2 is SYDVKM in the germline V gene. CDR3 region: CASSSGRNYGYTF. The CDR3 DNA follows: TGTGCCAGCAGTTCGGGAAGGAACTATGGCTACACCTTC.

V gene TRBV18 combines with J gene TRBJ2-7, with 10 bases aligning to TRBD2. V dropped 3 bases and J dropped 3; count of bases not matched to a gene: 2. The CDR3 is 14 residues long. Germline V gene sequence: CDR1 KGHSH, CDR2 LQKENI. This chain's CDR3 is CASSPGLANYEQYF. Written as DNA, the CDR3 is TGTGCCAGCTCACCGGGACTAGCGAACTACGAGCAGTACTTC.

The CDR3 protein is CASSLRDAVNEQFF. As DNA, the CDR3 is TGTGCCAGCAGCTTGAGGGATGCCGTGAATGAGCAGTTCTTC. The V gene is TRBV13, the J gene TRBJ2-1, with D possibly TRBD2 on 5 matching bases. Germline lookup yields CDR1 PRHDT and CDR2 FYEKMQ (reference sequence). Trimming removed 3 bases at V and 7 bases at J, with 13 bases between. The length of the CDR3 is 14 residues.